A single sample is the source of the 3 T cell receptor beta chains below, sequenced in a study of vaccination effects on CD4 cells after COVID-19. These receptors lack a known antigen. The method was immunoSEQ multiplex PCR; TCRdb's version includes in-frame clones alone and lacks a portion of them. The table records just under 65,000 clones, 60% to 80% of them present only once. ViraFEST expansion of antigen-specific CD4+ T cells with viral peptide pools preceded sequencing. Investigators separated out CD4+ T cells once 10 days of culture had passed. Nobody among the vaccine recipients had prior SARS-CoV-2 infection (nucleocapsid antibodies were negative). This specimen consisted of CD4+ T cells from PBMCs cultured with HCoV-OC43 spike peptides, obtained before COVID-19 vaccination. Subset here: HCoV-OC43 spike overlapping peptide pool stimulation. The receptors come from a human donor who received a COVID-19 vaccine.

This clone was counted ten times or more. The chain carries TRBV19 and TRBJ1-5; 12 bases map to TRBD1. Germline lookup yields CDR1 LNHDA and CDR2 SQIVND (reference sequence). CDR3 length: 15 amino acids. Trimming took 5 bases from V and 7 from J; bases not matched to a gene: 6. CDR3 DNA: TGTGCCAGTAGTTCCGCCGGGACAGGGGGCCAGCCCCAGCATTTT. The encoded protein is CASSSAGTGGQPQHF.

V gene TRBV5-1 combines with J gene TRBJ1-3; the match to TRBD1 covers 11 bases. The CDR3 length is 18 residues. V lost 0 bases, J lost 0 bases, and 5 bases stayed unmatched. The germline V gene has CDR1 SGHRS and CDR2 YFSETQ. This CDR3 is CASSLDPGTGGSGNTIYF. CDR3 bases: TGCGCCAGCAGCTTGGATCCCGGGACAGGGGGCTCTGGAAACACCATATATTTT.

This clone appeared once. The chain has TRBV19 and TRBJ1-5, with a tentative D call TRBD1 (5 bases). The CDR3 has 14 amino acids. Germline V gives CDR1 LNHDA, CDR2 SQIVND (reference sequence). Trimming pared 0 bases from V and 11 bases from J, leaving 14 bases between. The DNA of the CDR3 is TGTGCCAGTAGTATAGATCTCCAGGGTACGGCCCAGCATTTT. Translation gives CASSIDLQGTAQHF.